This T cell receptor (beta chain) is drawn from a study of T cell changes during pregnancy in multiple sclerosis (dated by TCRdb to about 2019). With regard to the full study: The study examined how the T cell repertoire changed over the course of pregnancy in women with multiple sclerosis.

Details on this clone: Its target antigen remains unknown. No quality values exist for individual bases; no much larger clone is one base distant.

The method was the immunoSEQ multiplex PCR assay. Entries here come from immuneACCESS through TCRdb and include only in-frame sequences with V and J called. Some clones fail to appear in such tables; in the studies checked, an unresolved V gene covers under half of the shortfall, and the cause of the remainder is unknown. This sample gives tens of thousands of clones in total; about 91% of them show up just once. The biggest ten clones account for around 0.27% of the sample. The cysteine opens and the phenylalanine closes a CDR3 of 15 amino acids. Only the CDR3 region is kept as DNA, spanning 45 bases read in frame from base 1. The germline V gene provides CDR1 SGDLS and CDR2 YYNGEE. Trimming at the junction amounts to 3 bases on V and 2 bases on J, and the germline ends lie 11 bases apart.

The chain employs TRBV9 and TRBJ1-4, with no D gene named confidently. The sequencing here drew on CD4+ T cells from peripheral blood mononuclear cells, taken in the third trimester of pregnancy. This TCR derives from a female donor in good health, enrolled as a control in a pregnancy study. The DNA sequence follows: TGTGCCAGCAGCGCCCGATCGACTACTAATGAAAAACTGTTTTTT. Its amino acids are CASSARSTTNEKLFF.